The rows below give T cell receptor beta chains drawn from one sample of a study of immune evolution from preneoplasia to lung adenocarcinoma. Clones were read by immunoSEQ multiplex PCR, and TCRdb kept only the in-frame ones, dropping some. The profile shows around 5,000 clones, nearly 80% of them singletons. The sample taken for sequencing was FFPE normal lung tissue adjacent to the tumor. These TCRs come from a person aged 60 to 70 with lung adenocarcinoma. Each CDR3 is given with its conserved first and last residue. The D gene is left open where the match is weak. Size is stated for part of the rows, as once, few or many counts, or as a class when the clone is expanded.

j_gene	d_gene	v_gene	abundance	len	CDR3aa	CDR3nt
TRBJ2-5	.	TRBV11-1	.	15	CASTLGGTIQETQYF	TGTGCCAGCACTCTAGGGGGGACAATACAAGAGACCCAGTACTTC
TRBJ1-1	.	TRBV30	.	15	CAWSRAGRRNTEAFF	TGTGCCTGGAGTCGGGCAGGGCGGCGAAACACTGAAGCTTTCTTT
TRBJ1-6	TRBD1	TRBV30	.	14	CAWSTDRNNSPLHF	TGTGCCTGGAGTACGGACAGGAATAATTCACCCCTCCACTTT
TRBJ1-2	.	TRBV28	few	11	CASQRVDGYTF	TGTGCCAGCCAAAGAGTCGATGGCTACACCTTC
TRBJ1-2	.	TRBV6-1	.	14	CASSDSGANYGYTF	TGTGCCAGCAGTGATTCAGGAGCTAACTATGGCTACACCTTC
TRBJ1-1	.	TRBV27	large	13	CASSFYISTEAFF	TGTGCCAGCAGTTTTTACATTAGCACTGAAGCTTTCTTT
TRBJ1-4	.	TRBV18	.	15	CASSPAGQPNEKLFF	TGTGCCAGCTCACCCGCTGGACAGCCTAATGAAAAACTGTTTTTT
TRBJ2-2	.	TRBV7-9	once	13	CASSSQGAGELFF	TGTGCCAGCAGCTCACAGGGCGCCGGGGAGCTGTTTTTT
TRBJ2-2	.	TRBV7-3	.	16	CASSGGTVSDTGELFF	TGTGCCAGCAGCGGCGGGACAGTCAGCGACACCGGGGAGCTGTTTTTT
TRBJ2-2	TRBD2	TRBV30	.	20	CAWSGPLLVAGGRAAGELFF	TGTGCCTGGAGTGGACCCCTTTTAGTTGCGGGGGGGCGGGCCGCCGGGGAGCTGTTTTTT
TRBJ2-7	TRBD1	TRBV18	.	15	CASSPPGTGLREQYF	TGTGCCAGCTCCCCCCCCGGGACAGGACTACGCGAGCAGTACTTC
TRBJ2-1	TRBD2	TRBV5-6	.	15	CASSPWREGGDEQFF	TGTGCCAGCAGCCCCTGGCGGGAGGGGGGGGATGAGCAGTTCTTC
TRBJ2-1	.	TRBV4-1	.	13	CASSQEGKGEQFF	TGCGCCAGCAGCCAAGAGGGTAAAGGTGAGCAGTTCTTC
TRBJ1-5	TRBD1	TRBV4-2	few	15	CASSRMDRENQPQHF	TGTGCCAGCAGCCGCATGGACAGGGAGAATCAGCCCCAGCATTTT
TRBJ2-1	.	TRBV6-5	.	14	CASSLQDSYNEQFF	TGTGCCAGCAGTCTCCAGGACAGTTACAATGAGCAGTTCTTC
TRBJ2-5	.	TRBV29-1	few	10	CSVLTGTQYF	TGCAGCGTCCTAACTGGGACCCAGTACTTC
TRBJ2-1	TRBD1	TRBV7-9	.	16	CASSSTPGQGGYEQFF	TGTGCCAGCAGCAGCACCCCAGGACAGGGGGGATACGAGCAGTTCTTC
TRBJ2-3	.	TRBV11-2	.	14	CASSLVGRADTQYF	TGTGCCAGCAGCTTAGTAGGGAGAGCAGATACGCAGTATTTT
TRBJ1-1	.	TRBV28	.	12	CASTMGGTEAFF	TGTGCCAGCACCATGGGAGGGACTGAAGCTTTCTTT
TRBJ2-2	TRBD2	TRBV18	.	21	CASSPLAGLAGSSGFTGELFF	TGTGCCAGCTCACCACTAGCGGGACTAGCGGGGAGTAGTGGATTCACCGGGGAGCTGTTTTTT
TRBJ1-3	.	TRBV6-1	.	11	CASRFGYTIYF	TGTGCCAGCCGGTTTGGGTACACCATATATTTT
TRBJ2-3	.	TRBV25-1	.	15	CASSECPSSTDTQYF	TGTGCCAGCAGTGAATGCCCATCTTCCACAGATACGCAGTATTTT
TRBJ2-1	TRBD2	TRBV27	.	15	CASSDSGGAYNEQFF	TGTGCCAGCAGTGATAGCGGGGGGGCGTACAATGAGCAGTTCTTC
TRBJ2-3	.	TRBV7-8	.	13	CASSLTPWDTQYF	TGTGCCAGCAGCTTAACCCCCTGGGATACGCAGTATTTT
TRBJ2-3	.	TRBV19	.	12	CATDAPGDTQYF	TGTGCCACCGATGCGCCGGGAGATACGCAGTATTTT
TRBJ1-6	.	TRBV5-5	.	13	CASSFTGESPLHF	TGTGCCAGCAGCTTTACAGGAGAATCACCCCTCCACTTT
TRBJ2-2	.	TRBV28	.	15	CASSWASDYTGELFF	TGTGCCAGCAGTTGGGCGTCGGATTACACCGGGGAGCTGTTTTTT
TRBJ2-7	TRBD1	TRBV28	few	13	CASSLRQGYEQYF	TGTGCCAGCAGTCTAAGACAGGGTTACGAGCAGTACTTC
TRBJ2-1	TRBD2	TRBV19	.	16	CASSTRRSGGNNEQFF	TGTGCCAGTAGTACCCGCCGAAGCGGGGGCAACAATGAGCAGTTCTTC
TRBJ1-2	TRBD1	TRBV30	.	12	CAWISGGLGYTF	TGTGCCTGGATCTCAGGGGGCCTCGGCTACACCTTC
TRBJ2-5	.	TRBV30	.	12	CAWSLGQETQYF	TGTGCCTGGAGTCTGGGCCAAGAGACCCAGTACTTC
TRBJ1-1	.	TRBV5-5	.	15	CASSLLLPGDTEAFF	TGTGCCAGCAGCTTACTCCTTCCTGGGGACACTGAAGCTTTCTTT
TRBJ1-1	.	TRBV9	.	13	CASSAALRTEAFF	TGTGCCAGCAGCGCCGCGCTGAGGACTGAAGCTTTCTTT
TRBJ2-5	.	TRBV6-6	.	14	CASSPRKGEETQYF	TGTGCCAGCAGCCCCCGGAAGGGCGAGGAAACCCAGTACTTC
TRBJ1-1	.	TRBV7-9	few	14	CASSPNERNTEAFF	TGTGCCAGCAGCCCTAACGAGAGGAACACTGAAGCTTTCTTT
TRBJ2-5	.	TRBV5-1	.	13	CASSGATKETQYF	TGCGCCAGCAGTGGGGCTACCAAAGAGACCCAGTACTTC
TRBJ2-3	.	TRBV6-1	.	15	CASETGGTRADTQYF	TGTGCCAGCGAAACTGGCGGGACAAGGGCAGATACGCAGTATTTT
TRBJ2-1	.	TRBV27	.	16	CASSLLNGPLYNEQFF	TGTGCCAGCAGTTTATTGAACGGCCCCCTCTACAATGAGCAGTTCTTC
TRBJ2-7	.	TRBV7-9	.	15	CASSPPAGTSGEQYF	TGTGCCAGCAGCCCACCCGCAGGGACCTCGGGGGAGCAGTACTTC
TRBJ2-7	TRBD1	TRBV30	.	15	CAWSPDRGRVYEQYF	TGTGCCTGGAGTCCAGACAGGGGACGAGTCTACGAGCAGTACTTC
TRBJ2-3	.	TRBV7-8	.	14	CASSLLGVTDTQYF	TGTGCCAGCAGCTTATTAGGCGTTACAGATACGCAGTATTTT
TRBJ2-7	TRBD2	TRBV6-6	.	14	CASRERESSYEQYF	TGTGCCAGCAGGGAGCGGGAGAGTTCCTACGAGCAGTACTTC
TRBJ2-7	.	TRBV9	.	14	CASSVASPSYEQYF	TGTGCCAGCAGCGTAGCCTCCCCCTCCTACGAGCAGTACTTC
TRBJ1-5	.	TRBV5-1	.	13	CASSLEGLQPQHF	TGCGCCAGCAGCTTGGAGGGTCTCCAACCCCAGCATTTT
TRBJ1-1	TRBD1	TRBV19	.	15	CASIGPGTANTEAFF	TGTGCCAGTATTGGGCCCGGGACAGCGAACACTGAAGCTTTCTTT